Below, one TCR beta chain is given with its context. Its binding antigen is unknown. Per-nucleotide qualities are absent, and no much larger clonotype sits a single base away. CDR1 and CDR2, looked up from the germline V gene (reference sequence), are LNHNV and YYDKDF. For this chain, trimming is 2 bases at the V end and 5 bases at the J end, and the number of junction bases without a gene match is 14. The CDR3 goes from the cysteine to the phenylalanine over 18 residues. Only CDR3 DNA is held: 54 bases, read in frame from base 1. The iRepertoire nested amplicon-rescue multiplex PCR (arm-PCR) platform was used to amplify TCR alpha and beta CDR3 regions from RNA. The input for one-step reverse transcription and amplification was roughly 85-400 ng of either tissue mRNA or PBMC total RNA. Following bead purification, Illumina adapters were added by a secondary multiplex PCR, and libraries between 200 and 400 bp were gel-purified. The libraries contained internal 6-nucleotide barcodes that were used for demultiplexing. Sequencing of libraries was performed on an Illumina MiSeq with 2x220 or 2x250 nucleotide paired-end reads. The published analysis was carried out like this. Paired reads were merged with FLASH 1.2.11 and aligned to the GRCh37 human genome with BWA-MEM before extracting TRA and TRB reads. V and J assignment used an IMGT-derived reference of cassette sequences and CDR3 motifs that included pseudogenes. Reads were translated in three frames, and productive CDR3s were defined as those with a C...FGXG motif and no stop codons. Unique combinations of V-J cassette pair and CDR3 amino acid sequence were defined as clonotypes. Reads were filtered by Hamming distance, with the threshold set by the sequence error rate of each sample in mapped regions. TCRdb's own reprocessing of the public reads used fastp at Q25 and MiXCR and kept productive beta chains. Each entry is one CDR3 protein sequence, shown with its most common DNA and genes. TCRdb assigned the V and J calls; the authors' analysis was not used. The sample data list 90,000 or so distinct CDR3 sequences, and roughly 39% of these were observed just once. Of the sample, under 40% is held by the ten largest clones.

This record belongs to a study of glioma-infiltrating T cells (dated by TCRdb to 2015 to 2016). As for the study more broadly: Sequencing of TCR alpha- and beta-chain repertoires was performed on glioma tissue, on non-neoplastic brain tissue, and on matched peripheral blood mononuclear cells. Each tissue-infiltrating repertoire was compared with the same patient's peripheral blood repertoire to measure divergence between tissue and blood T-cell populations. The paired cohort comprised three low-grade glioma patients, roughly 8 primary glioblastoma patients and three non-glioma patients contributing non-neoplastic brain tissue. Points the paper makes about the study in general: Very few CDR3 sequences were shared between tissue and blood, attributed to high CDR3 diversity and limited sampling. Group comparisons rested on small numbers: three non-neoplastic, three low-grade glioma and seven or eight glioblastoma patients. VJ-independent divergence between tissue and blood was below expectation in non-neoplastic patients but above expectation in all gliomas, especially low-grade gliomas.

The sample consisted of glioma tissue, nonneoplastic brain tissue, or PBMCs (not recorded which). The V and J genes are TRBV15 and TRBJ2-5; 10 bases in the junction line up with TRBD2. This TCR came from a human donor with low-grade glioma or glioblastoma, undergoing nonglioma brain surgery, or in good health (not recorded which). The sequenced DNA is TGTGCCACCAGCAGAATACTTGCGACTAGCGGGTTACATGAGACCCAGTACTTC. This sequence encodes CATSRILATSGLHETQYF.